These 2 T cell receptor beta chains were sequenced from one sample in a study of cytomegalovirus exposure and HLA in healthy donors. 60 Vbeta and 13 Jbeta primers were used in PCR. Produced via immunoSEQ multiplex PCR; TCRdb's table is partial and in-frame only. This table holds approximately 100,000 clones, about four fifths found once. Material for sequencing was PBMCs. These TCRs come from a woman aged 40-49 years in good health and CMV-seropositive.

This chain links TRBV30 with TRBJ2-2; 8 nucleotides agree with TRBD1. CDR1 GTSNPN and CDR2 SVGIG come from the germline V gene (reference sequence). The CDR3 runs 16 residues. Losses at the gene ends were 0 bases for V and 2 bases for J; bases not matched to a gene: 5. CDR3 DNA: TGTGCCTGGAGTGTACCCGGGACAGGTAACACCGGGGAGCTGTTTTTT. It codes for CAWSVPGTGNTGELFF.

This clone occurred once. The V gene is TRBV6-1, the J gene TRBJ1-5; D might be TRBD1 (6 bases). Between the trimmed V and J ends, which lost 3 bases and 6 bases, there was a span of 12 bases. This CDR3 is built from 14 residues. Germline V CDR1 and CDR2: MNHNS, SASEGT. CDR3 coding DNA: TGTGCCAGCAGTGACAGGGGATGGGGTCAGCCCCAGCATTTT. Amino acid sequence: CASSDRGWGQPQHF.